A selection of T cell receptor beta chains follows, all from one sample in a study of blood T cell repertoires in COVID-19. Sequenced by immunoSEQ multiplex PCR; TCRdb stores in-frame clones only, minus some. Of 150,000 to 200,000 clones in the sample, 87% were seen once. Source material: peripheral blood. These receptors all come from a man aged 55-75 years with active or convalescent COVID-19. Each CDR3 is given without its conserved first and last residue. The order of the fields is V gene, CDR3 protein.

v_call: TRBV4-1; cdr3_aa: ASSQGPYRDQSSNSPLH
v_call: TRBV18; cdr3_aa: ASSPPWGGGELF
v_call: TRBV7-6; cdr3_aa: ASSLERHGFYTDTQY
v_call: TRBV30; cdr3_aa: AWSGSGDTEAF
v_call: TRBV10-3; cdr3_aa: AISESGLENSPLH
v_call: TRBV7-3; cdr3_aa: ASSPTSGANEQF
v_call: TRBV6-6; cdr3_aa: ASSKRDREYNEKLF
v_call: TRBV4-1; cdr3_aa: ASSQGLAGSRETQY
v_call: TRBV2; cdr3_aa: ASSDPHMNTEAF
v_call: TRBV19; cdr3_aa: ASSASPGQGAVYGYT
v_call: TRBV13; cdr3_aa: ASSFRLAGNPPYTDTQY
v_call: TRBV2; cdr3_aa: ASSEALRGAGYT
v_call: TRBV6-5; cdr3_aa: ASRIRDRGDTEAF
v_call: TRBV25-1; cdr3_aa: ASSPTSGSYNSPLH
v_call: TRBV5-1; cdr3_aa: ASSLGPGQGSEQY
v_call: TRBV6-5; cdr3_aa: ASIHRGQIYGYT
v_call: TRBV6-4; cdr3_aa: ASSAGVGADTQY
v_call: TRBV7-9; cdr3_aa: AHGHPGNTGELF
v_call: TRBV25-1; cdr3_aa: ASSGPGRESSYEQY
v_call: TRBV6-5; cdr3_aa: ASSPYRANQETQY
v_call: TRBV10-3; cdr3_aa: AISESGGGEAF
v_call: TRBV11-2; cdr3_aa: ASSLGAINSPLH
v_call: TRBV11-3; cdr3_aa: ASSHTQGAYNEQF
v_call: TRBV4-1; cdr3_aa: ASSHPGGRTGELF
v_call: TRBV5-1; cdr3_aa: ASSLGAGSSGANVLT